This T cell receptor beta chain derives from a study of post-analysis software for immune sequencing data. Study in general: Clinical courses comprised relapsing-remitting, secondary progressive and progressive-relapsing multiple sclerosis.

Details on this clonotype: The antigen remains undetermined. One end of the junction does not line up with germline, which may come from a read error.

Unique molecular identifiers were present in the TCR beta cDNA libraries. Researchers reported 400,000 to 550,000 cDNA molecules coming from roughly 1 to 10 million T cells. TCRdb reanalysed the PCR reads using MiXCR and keeps one entry per CDR3 protein. The sample includes about 570,000 distinct CDR3 sequences, roughly 34% of them seen just once. Broader study findings: Co-batched samples clustered tightly together by F measure. The study found TRBV5-6, TRBV5-1 and TRBV20-1 among 4 or 5 TRBV segments more frequent in patients than controls. Multiple sclerosis was associated with a significant reduction in normalized Chao1 diversity relative to controls.

The CDR3 covers 15 residues. Germline V gives CDR1 MNHEY, CDR2 SVGAGI. The J gene is TRBJ2-3, the V gene TRBV6-5; D is ambiguous. The receptor's source is a girl aged 2-17 years with multiple sclerosis. The sample consisted of blood. CDR3 sequence: CANSYSETSTDTQYF. DNA of the CDR3: TGTGCCAACAGTTACTCTGAGACTTCCACAGATACGCAGTATTTT.